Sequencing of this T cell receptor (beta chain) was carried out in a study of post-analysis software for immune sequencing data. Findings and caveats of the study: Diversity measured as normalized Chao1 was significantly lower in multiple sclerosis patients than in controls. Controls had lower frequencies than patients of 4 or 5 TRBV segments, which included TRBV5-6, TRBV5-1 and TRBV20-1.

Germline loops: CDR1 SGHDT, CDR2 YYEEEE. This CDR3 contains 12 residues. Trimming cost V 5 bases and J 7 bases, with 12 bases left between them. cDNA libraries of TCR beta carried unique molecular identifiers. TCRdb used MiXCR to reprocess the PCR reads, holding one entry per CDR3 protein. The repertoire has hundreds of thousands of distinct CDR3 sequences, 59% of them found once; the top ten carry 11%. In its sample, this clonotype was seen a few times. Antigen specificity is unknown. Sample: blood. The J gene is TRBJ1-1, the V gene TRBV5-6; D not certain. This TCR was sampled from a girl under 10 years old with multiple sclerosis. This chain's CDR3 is CASSFLTREAFF. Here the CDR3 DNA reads TGTGCCAGCAGTTTTTTGACACGTGAAGCTTTCTTT.